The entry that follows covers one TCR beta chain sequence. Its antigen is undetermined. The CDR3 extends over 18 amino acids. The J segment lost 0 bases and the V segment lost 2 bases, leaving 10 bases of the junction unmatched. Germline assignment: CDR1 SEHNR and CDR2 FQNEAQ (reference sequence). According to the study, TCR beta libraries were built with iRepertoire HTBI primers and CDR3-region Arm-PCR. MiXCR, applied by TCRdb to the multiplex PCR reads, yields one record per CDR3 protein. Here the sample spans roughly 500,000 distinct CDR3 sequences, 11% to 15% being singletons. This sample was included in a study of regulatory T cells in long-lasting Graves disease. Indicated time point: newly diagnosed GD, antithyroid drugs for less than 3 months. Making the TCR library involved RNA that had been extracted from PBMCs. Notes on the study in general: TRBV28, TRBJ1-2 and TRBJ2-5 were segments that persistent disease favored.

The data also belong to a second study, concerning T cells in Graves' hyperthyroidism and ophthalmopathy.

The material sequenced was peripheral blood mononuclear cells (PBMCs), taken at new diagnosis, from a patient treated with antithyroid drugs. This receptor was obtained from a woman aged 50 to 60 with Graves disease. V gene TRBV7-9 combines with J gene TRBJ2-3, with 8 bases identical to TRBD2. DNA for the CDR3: TGTGCCAGCAGCTTAACCTCCCGGCCTAGCGGGAGCACAGATACGCAGTATTTT. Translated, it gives CASSLTSRPSGSTDTQYF.